This record concerns one T cell receptor (beta chain) sequence. Its antigen is unidentified. The V gene end was trimmed by 2 bases and the J gene end by 7 bases; junction bases not matched to a gene: 4. CDR1 SGHTA and CDR2 FQGNSA come from the germline V gene. The CDR3 sequence is 15 residues long. The sample belongs to a study of long-term antiretroviral therapy in people with HIV. Study-wide results and caveats: Information pertaining to ART adherence, viral resistance or therapeutic modifications was not obtained. Someone took the blood between the mid-2000s and the late 2010s, maybe while older ART regimens were in use. CDR3 length ranges were narrower in HIV repertoires than in controls.

The authors ran the immunoSEQ assay, v3.0, at survey level. This table comes from immunoSEQ multiplex PCR, and its TCRdb copy is limited to in-frame clones, with some not included. There are approximately 21,000 clones in the sample; approximately 90% occur only once, and 9.2% lies in the top ten. Specimen: unsorted PBMCs, collected 4.4 years before starting antiretroviral therapy. J is TRBJ2-5 and V is TRBV7-2; 13 positions match TRBD2. This clonotype originated in a woman in her 30s with HIV. The CDR3, as DNA: TGTGCCAGCAGCTTAAGGACTAGCGGGGGTAGGACCCAGTACTTC. This translates into CASSLRTSGGRTQYF.